Listed below are T cell receptor beta chains from one sample, sequenced in a study of ipilimumab plus nivolumab after autologous stem cell transplantation. TCRdb keeps only in-frame clones here, not all; method: immunoSEQ multiplex PCR. The sample shows approximately 20,000 clones, over 65% of them seen only once. The source was PBMCs, collected in a trial of ipilimumab plus nivolumab as post-transplant consolidation. The receptors come from a male donor with diffuse large B-cell lymphoma. The CDR3 runs from the conserved cysteine through the conserved F or W. A D gene is named only where the DNA matches it firmly. Where a row states a size, it is once, few, many or the class of an expanded clone; other rows omit it.

j_gene,abundance,v_gene,d_gene,CDR3nt,CDR3aa
TRBJ2-2,NA,TRBV23-1,TRBD1,TGCGCCAGCCCTGCCAGGGGGCGTGGGGGCACCGGGGAGCTGTTTTTT,CASPARGRGGTGELFF
TRBJ2-2,NA,TRBV7-9,NA,TGTGCCAGCAGCTCATACCAGGGACTCGGGACCGGGGAGCTGTTTTTT,CASSSYQGLGTGELFF
TRBJ2-3,NA,TRBV7-8,NA,TGTGCCAGCAGCTTCCGGGACCCCGGACTCACAGATACGCAGTATTTT,CASSFRDPGLTDTQYF
TRBJ2-1,NA,TRBV27,TRBD1,TGTGCCAGCAGTTTAAGATTCACAGGGGATGAGCAGTTCTTC,CASSLRFTGDEQFF
TRBJ1-1,once,TRBV6-5,NA,TGTGCCAGCAGTCAGGGATTTGAAGCTTTCTTT,CASSQGFEAFF
TRBJ2-7,NA,TRBV2,TRBD1,TGTGCCAGCGGCTTTTGGGGACAGGGTGGCGAGCAGTACTTC,CASGFWGQGGEQYF
TRBJ2-6,NA,TRBV4-3,NA,TGCGCCAGCAGCACCTCTCCAGGGGTCTCTGGGGCCAACGTCCTGACTTTC,CASSTSPGVSGANVLTF
TRBJ2-2,NA,TRBV30,NA,TGTGCCTCGGGGGGACAGAGGGGGGCCGGGGAGCTGTTTTTT,CASGGQRGAGELFF
TRBJ2-7,NA,TRBV5-1,TRBD1,TGCGCCAGCAGCTTGGATGGGACAGGGAAATACGAGCAGTACTTC,CASSLDGTGKYEQYF
TRBJ2-7,NA,TRBV6-1,NA,TGTGCCACCTCCACGGTAGTGTACGAGCAGTACTTC,CATSTVVYEQYF
TRBJ2-3,NA,TRBV19,NA,TGTGCCAGTAGTCCTGTGGGCAAGGAGGCAGATACGCAGTATTTT,CASSPVGKEADTQYF
TRBJ1-5,NA,TRBV7-2,NA,TGTGCCAGCAGCCCCGCGCCCAATCAGCCCCAGCATTTT,CASSPAPNQPQHF
TRBJ2-7,NA,TRBV7-2,NA,TGTGCCAGCAGCCCTGGCACGGGCTTCTACGAGCAGTACTTC,CASSPGTGFYEQYF
TRBJ2-2,NA,TRBV6-6,NA,TGTGCCAGCGGCGGAGATGCGGGTGGCACCGGGGAGCTGTTTTTT,CASGGDAGGTGELFF
TRBJ1-2,many,TRBV4-1,NA,TGCGCCAGCAGCCGGTACTTCGGCTTCAGGGATCCCTATGGCTACACCTTC,CASSRYFGFRDPYGYTF
TRBJ2-7,NA,TRBV19,TRBD1,TGTGCCAGTACTGAACCGGGACAGGGGGTTAGCGAGCAGTACTTC,CASTEPGQGVSEQYF
TRBJ2-3,NA,TRBV2,NA,TGTGCCAGCCATAAGCCTAGCCAGGATACGCAGTATTTT,CASHKPSQDTQYF
TRBJ2-7,NA,TRBV30,NA,TGTGCCTGGGGACCCGGACCACCGCCTCAGTACTTC,CAWGPGPPPQYF
TRBJ2-1,NA,TRBV9,TRBD1,TGTGCCAGCAGCGCGTACGGGACAGCTTTTTACAATGAGCAGTTCTTC,CASSAYGTAFYNEQFF
TRBJ1-2,NA,TRBV30,TRBD1,TGTGCCTGGACTGCCGGGACAGCCTACTATGGCTACACCTTC,CAWTAGTAYYGYTF
TRBJ1-3,NA,TRBV7-2,NA,TGTGCCAGCAGCTTAGCAACGGGGGTGGGAGGAAACACCATATATTTT,CASSLATGVGGNTIYF
TRBJ2-4,NA,TRBV5-1,TRBD2,TGCGCCAGCAGCTTAGGTAGCGGGGGGCCGCCCAACATTCAGTACTTC,CASSLGSGGPPNIQYF
TRBJ1-4,NA,TRBV9,NA,TGTGCCAGCAGCGGTTATGGAGGGGCGGGAGAAAAACTGTTTTTT,CASSGYGGAGEKLFF
TRBJ2-5,NA,TRBV4-2,NA,TGTGCCAGCAACCGGGGGCTCCAAGAGACCCAGTACTTC,CASNRGLQETQYF
TRBJ1-6,NA,TRBV6-7,NA,TGTGCCAGCAGCCCCCCTCCGAGAGTCTCCTATAATTCACCCCTCCACTTT,CASSPPPRVSYNSPLHF
TRBJ1-1,NA,TRBV5-1,NA,TGCGCCAGCAGCTTGGGTTTTAGGGATGTAGGAAGGGACACTGAAGCTTTCTTT,CASSLGFRDVGRDTEAFF